The clone carrying this T cell receptor (beta chain) was detected many times. This sample was taken from a study of T cells in Graves' hyperthyroidism and ophthalmopathy. Amplification of TCR beta CDR3 regions was performed using RNA transcripts as template. During a first-round RT-PCR of the TCR CDR3, the HTBI primer set was used. TCRdb used MiXCR to reprocess the multiplex PCR reads, holding one entry per CDR3 protein. Found here are a few hundred thousand distinct CDR3 sequences, more than 15% of them singletons; the top ten hold about 27%. The receptor was derived from a woman under 30 with Graves' hyperthyroidism that later progressed to Graves' ophthalmopathy. The specimen sequenced was blood.

The CDR3 is CSAPIGAGNTEAFF. CDR3 in DNA: TGCAGTGCTCCTATTGGGGCAGGGAACACTGAAGCTTTCTTT. The chain recombines TRBV20-1 with TRBJ1-1, with D tentatively TRBD1 (5 bases). This CDR3 spans 14 amino acids. Trimming stripped 5 bases from V and 1 base from J, with 14 bases between. Germline V gene lookup returns CDR1 DFQATT and CDR2 SNEGSKA (reference sequence).